A single sample is the source of the 21 T cell receptor beta chains below, sequenced in a study of high-grade serous ovarian cancer treatment subgroups. The tumor samples were collected prior to definitive surgery or chemotherapy. TCRdb's copy holds only in-frame clones and misses some; the assay was immunoSEQ multiplex PCR. The profile shows several thousand clones, roughly 80% of them singletons. Source material: tumor tissue. The receptor set was obtained from a human donor with high-grade serous ovarian cancer.

The chain recombines TRBV19 with TRBJ1-1; 9 nucleotides line up with TRBD1. CDR3 size: 19 residues. Germline trimming cut 6 bases from V and 0 bases from J; bases unmatched to any gene: 17. Germline CDR1 LNHDA, CDR2 SQIVND (reference sequence). The CDR3 spells CASRPTGGVGPYMNTEAFF. The CDR3 nucleotides read TGTGCCAGTAGGCCTACAGGGGGCGTCGGCCCCTACATGAACACTGAAGCTTTCTTT.

This sequence joins TRBV7-9 and TRBJ2-5, with 8 bases aligning to TRBD1. The better agreement between TRBJ2-7 and the DNA end casts doubt on the J call. This CDR3 is 14 amino acids long. Germline assignment: CDR1 SEHNR and CDR2 FQNEAQ (reference sequence). The CDR3 spells CASSLVAGGAEQYF. CDR3 in DNA: TGTGCCAGCAGCTTAGTCGCAGGGGGCGCCGAGCAGTACTTC.

The gene calls are TRBV19 and TRBJ2-7, with a tentative D call TRBD1 (5 bases). V lost 0 bases and J 0 bases, leaving 15 bases between the germline ends. This CDR3 comprises 17 residues. From germline, CDR1 is LNHDA and CDR2 SQIVND (reference sequence). The CDR3 DNA reads TGTGCCAGTAGTATAGACCCCTCCCAGGGCCTCTCCTACGAGCAGTACTTC. Residues: CASSIDPSQGLSYEQYF.

The chain uses TRBV10-1 and TRBJ2-2, with a possible D match to TRBD1 (5 bases). The CDR3 is 13 residues long. CDR1 is WNHNN and CDR2 is SYGVQD in the germline V gene (reference sequence). V was trimmed by 5 bases and J by 4 bases, leaving 8 bases between them. The CDR3 loop reads CASSTQATGELFF. The CDR3 DNA reads as TGCGCCAGCAGTACACAGGCCACCGGGGAGCTGTTTTTT.

The chain links TRBV19 to TRBJ2-7, with D perhaps matching TRBD1 (5 bases). With 7 bases removed from V and 4 bases from J, the gap between germline ends came to 17 bases. Germline-derived CDR1 and CDR2 are LNHDA and SQIVND (reference sequence). The CDR3 runs to 14 residues. The CDR3 coding sequence is TGTGCCAGTACCCAATTGGACAAGCCTTACGAGCAGTACTTC. It is translated as CASTQLDKPYEQYF.

This rearrangement joins TRBV11-1 to TRBJ1-1, with 11 positions matching TRBD1. Germline lookup yields CDR1 SGHAT and CDR2 FQDESV (reference sequence). The V segment lost 3 bases and the J segment 1 base; nucleotides outside the gene matches: 4. The CDR3 loop spans 16 amino acids. The CDR3 bases are TGTGCCAGCAGCTTGGGACAGGGGGAGTGGAACACTGAAGCTTTCTTT. This encodes CASSLGQGEWNTEAFF.

This clone came up once. The chain has TRBV5-6 and TRBJ2-5; a weak D match, TRBD1 (5 bases). CDR1 is SGHDT and CDR2 is YYEEEE in the germline V gene. The CDR3 is 14 amino acids. V was cut by 4 bases and J by 2 bases, with 12 bases left in between. The CDR3 nucleotides are TGTGCCAGCAGCGAGGACACCAAACAAGAGACCCAGTACTTC. Residues: CASSEDTKQETQYF.

The chain links TRBV30 to TRBJ2-3; D unclear. Trimming left V 5 bases short and J 4 bases short, with 19 bases between. The CDR3 contains 15 residues. Germline V gene lookup returns CDR1 GTSNPN and CDR2 SVGIG (reference sequence). CDR3: CAWGPIIEIADTQYF. CDR3 nucleotides: TGTGCCTGGGGACCCATAATTGAAATAGCAGATACGCAGTATTTT. Using reference TRBV30 and TRBJ2-3 for the parts outside the CDR3, the full variable domain is SQTIHQWPATLVQPVGSPLSLECTVEGTSNPNLYWYRQAAGRGLQLLFYSVGIGQISSEVPQNLSASRPQDRQFILSSKKLLLSDSGFYLCAWGPIIEIADTQYFGPGTRLTVL.

This clone was seen more than once but under ten times. The genes are TRBV4-1 and TRBJ2-5, with 11 bases matching TRBD2. After removal of 0 bases from V and 6 bases from J, the junction contained 15 bases not matched to a gene. CDR3 length: 19 amino acids. CDR1 MGHRA and CDR2 YSYEKL come from the germline V gene. In DNA, the CDR3 is TGCGCCAGCAGCCAAGAAATGGAGTTAGCGGGGGGGCGAAGAAAGACCCAGTACTTC. Translation gives CASSQEMELAGGRRKTQYF.

The chain joins TRBV14 to TRBJ1-6; D gene unclear. Between the trimmed V and J ends, which lost 2 bases and 7 bases, there was a span of 9 bases. There are 14 residues in the CDR3. Per germline, CDR1 SGHDN and CDR2 FVKESK. In DNA, the CDR3 is TGTGCCAGCAGCCAAATACTGGGGAATTCACCCCTCCACTTT. It yields the protein CASSQILGNSPLHF. Supplemented by reference TRBV14 and TRBJ1-6, the full variable domain reads EAGVTQFPSHSVIEKGQTVTLRCDPISGHDNLYWYRRVMGKEIKFLLHFVKESKQDESGMPNNRFLAERTGGTYSTLKVQPAELEDSGVYFCASSQILGNSPLHFGNGTRLTVT.

This clone has just a few counts. The chain is built from TRBV27 and TRBJ2-7, with TRBD2 as a possible D gene (5 bases). V was clipped by 2 bases and J by 0 bases, with 17 bases between them. This CDR3 contains 17 residues. Germline V gene data show CDR1 as MNHEY and CDR2 as SMNVEV (reference sequence). CDR3 loop: CASSLGPSRTSSYEQYF. CDR3 bases: TGTGCCAGCAGTTTAGGGCCGAGTCGAACTAGCTCCTACGAGCAGTACTTC.

This clone came up a few times. The rearrangement links TRBV4-1 to TRBJ1-2; TRBD1 is a possible D gene (5 bases). The CDR3 covers 17 residues. V lost 0 bases and J lost 8, with 22 bases in between. CDR1 MGHRA and CDR2 YSYEKL come from the germline V gene. CDR3: CASSQDQAFQGREGYTF. As DNA, the CDR3 is TGCGCCAGCAGCCAAGATCAAGCCTTTCAGGGTAGAGAAGGCTACACCTTC.

The V call is TRBV10-1, the J call TRBJ2-7, with a possible D match to TRBD2 (6 bases). Germline assignment: CDR1 WNHNN and CDR2 SYGVQD (reference sequence). The CDR3 runs 14 residues. V was cut by 4 bases and J by 2 bases, with 12 bases left in between. CDR3 loop: CASSVGTRAYEQYF. CDR3 nucleotides: TGCGCCAGCAGTGTAGGGACTCGAGCCTACGAGCAGTACTTC.

The rearrangement links TRBV10-2 to TRBJ2-6; D unclear. Germline-derived CDR1 and CDR2 are WSHSY and SAAADI. V lost 2 bases to trimming and J lost 0 bases, with 5 bases between them. The CDR3 is 15 residues long. CDR3: CASSEVLSGANVLTF. The CDR3 DNA is TGCGCCAGCAGTGAGGTTCTCTCTGGGGCCAACGTCCTGACTTTC.

CDR3 loop: CASSFGGASSYNEQFF. The CDR3 DNA follows: TGTGCCAGCAGCTTCGGGGGGGCGAGCTCCTACAATGAGCAGTTCTTC. This chain connects TRBV11-3 to TRBJ2-1; TRBD2 aligns across 8 bases. The ends lost 3 bases at V and 0 bases at J; junction bases unmatched: 4. The V gene's germline CDR1 is SGHNT and CDR2 YENEEA. This CDR3 spans 16 amino acids.

The V call is TRBV18, the J call TRBJ2-6; perhaps TRBD1 as D (6 bases). This CDR3 has 17 amino acids. Germline V gives CDR1 KGHSH, CDR2 LQKENI. V lost 3 bases, J lost 0 bases, and 12 bases lay in between. In DNA form, the CDR3 reads TGTGCCAGCTCACCTATCAGGGGAATCTCTGGGGCCAACGTCCTGACTTTC. This sequence encodes CASSPIRGISGANVLTF. Complete variable domain (other parts from reference TRBV18 and TRBJ2-6): NAGVMQNPRHLVRRRGQEARLRCSPMKGHSHVYWYRQLPEEGLKFMVYLQKENIIDESGMPKERFSAEFPKEGPSILRIQQVVRGDSAAYFCASSPIRGISGANVLTFGAGSRLTVL.

V gene TRBV6-1 combines with J gene TRBJ2-7; D is tentatively TRBD1 or TRBD2 (6 bases each). V was trimmed by 7 bases and J by 4 bases, leaving 14 bases between them. The CDR3 loop spans 13 amino acids. CDR1 is MNHNS, CDR2 SASEGT, per germline. The CDR3: CASTGGGLYEQYF. The DNA for the CDR3 is TGTGCCAGCACCGGTGGGGGGCTTTACGAGCAGTACTTC.

The chain links TRBV19 to TRBJ1-1, with D perhaps matching TRBD1 (5 bases). The CDR3 consists of 13 residues. CDR1 and CDR2 from the germline V gene are LNHDA and SQIVND (reference sequence). The V and J ends lost 7 bases and 4 bases respectively, with 13 bases between them. The CDR3 is CASIDSFTTEAFF. CDR3 nucleotides: TGTGCCAGTATAGACAGTTTCACCACTGAAGCTTTCTTT.

This rearrangement joins TRBV7-9 to TRBJ2-1; TRBD2 agrees at 13 bases. Germline values: CDR1 SEHNR, CDR2 FQNEAQ (reference sequence). The CDR3 sequence is 15 residues long. V gave up 4 bases and J gave up 7 bases; unmatched junction bases: 4. The CDR3 here is CASSSLAGGVNEQFF. CDR3 DNA sequence: TGTGCCAGCAGCTCACTAGCGGGGGGGGTGAATGAGCAGTTCTTC.

The rearrangement uses TRBV7-2 and TRBJ1-4; 10 nucleotides agree with TRBD1. There are 17 residues in the CDR3. With V trimmed by 3 bases and J by 3 bases, 7 bases remained unmatched. Germline lookup yields CDR1 SGHTA and CDR2 FQGNSA. CDR3 amino acids: CASSLTGGGVPNEKLFF. For the CDR3, the DNA is TGTGCCAGCAGCTTGACAGGGGGCGGAGTACCTAATGAAAAACTGTTTTTT. Filled out from reference TRBV7-2 and TRBJ1-4, the complete variable domain reads GAGVSQSPSNKVTEKGKDVELRCDPISGHTALYWYRQSLGQGLEFLIYFQGNSAPDKSGLPSDRFSAERTGGSVSTLTIQRTQQEDSAVYLCASSLTGGGVPNEKLFFGSGTQLSVL.

The V and J genes are TRBV2 and TRBJ2-4; 11 nucleotides line up with TRBD1. With 7 bases clipped from V and 2 bases from J, the junction kept 7 bases outside the gene matches. The CDR3 is made up of 16 amino acids. Germline V gene data show CDR1 as SNHLY and CDR2 as FYNNEI. CDR3 protein: CASNKGQGATKNIQYF. DNA for the CDR3: TGTGCCAGCAATAAAGGACAGGGGGCGACCAAAAACATTCAGTACTTC.